A selection of T cell receptor beta chains follows, all from one sample in a study of cytomegalovirus exposure and HLA in healthy donors. Using immunoSEQ multiplex PCR, the repertoire was profiled, and TCRdb retains in-frame clones only, with some absent. Of 130,000 or so clones listed, approximately 84% are singletons. The sequenced sample was PBMCs. These TCRs come from a woman in her 40s in good health and CMV-seronegative. Each CDR3 is given with its conserved first and last residue. The D gene is left open where the match is weak. Not every row has a clone size; where given, it reads once, few, many or a size class.

j_call: TRBJ2-2; d_call: TRBD1; v_call: TRBV7-9; clone_size: .; cdr3_nt: TGTGCCAGCAGCCCGACAGGGACCGGGGAGCTGTTTTTT; cdr3_aa: CASSPTGTGELFF
j_call: TRBJ2-3; d_call: .; v_call: TRBV12-5; clone_size: .; cdr3_nt: TGTGCTAGTGGTTTGGTATATGGACAGCTAACAACCACAGATACGCAGTATTTT; cdr3_aa: CASGLVYGQLTTTDTQYF
j_call: TRBJ1-5; d_call: .; v_call: TRBV19; clone_size: .; cdr3_nt: TGTGCCAGCACTGACAGACGACAATTTCAGCCCCAGCATTTT; cdr3_aa: CASTDRRQFQPQHF
j_call: TRBJ2-7; d_call: TRBD2; v_call: TRBV7-2; clone_size: .; cdr3_nt: TGTGCCAGCAGCTTGGGGGGGGACCCTCGAACATACGAGCAGTACTTC; cdr3_aa: CASSLGGDPRTYEQYF
j_call: TRBJ2-1; d_call: TRBD1; v_call: TRBV12-5; clone_size: .; cdr3_nt: TGTGCTAGTGCCCCTGACAGGGGGCAGGGCAGTGAGCAGTTCTTC; cdr3_aa: CASAPDRGQGSEQFF
j_call: TRBJ2-3; d_call: .; v_call: TRBV4-2; clone_size: .; cdr3_nt: TGTGCCAGCAGCTCAACAGGGAGCACAGATACGCAGTATTTT; cdr3_aa: CASSSTGSTDTQYF
j_call: TRBJ1-6; d_call: TRBD1; v_call: TRBV27; clone_size: .; cdr3_nt: TGTGCCAGCAGCTACACAGGGGCCGTAGATGGCTATAATTCACCCCTCCACTTT; cdr3_aa: CASSYTGAVDGYNSPLHF
j_call: TRBJ2-1; d_call: TRBD2; v_call: TRBV11-1; clone_size: .; cdr3_nt: TGTGCCAGCACCTTAGCGGGAGAATGGTCCTACAATGAGCAGTTCTTC; cdr3_aa: CASTLAGEWSYNEQFF
j_call: TRBJ1-4; d_call: .; v_call: TRBV7-9; clone_size: .; cdr3_nt: TGTGCCAGCAGCCCACAAACAACTAATGAAAAACTGTTTTTT; cdr3_aa: CASSPQTTNEKLFF
j_call: TRBJ1-5; d_call: TRBD1; v_call: TRBV5-3; clone_size: .; cdr3_nt: TGTGCCAGAAGCTGCCCCCCACAGGGGAGTAGCAATCAGCCCCAGCATTTT; cdr3_aa: CARSCPPQGSSNQPQHF
j_call: TRBJ2-7; d_call: TRBD1; v_call: TRBV18; clone_size: .; cdr3_nt: TGTGCCAGCTCACCCGGGACAGGGGACTACGAGCAGTACTTC; cdr3_aa: CASSPGTGDYEQYF
j_call: TRBJ1-4; d_call: .; v_call: TRBV11-2; clone_size: .; cdr3_nt: TGTGCCAGCAGCTTAGAGCGGGGGTATAATGAAAAACTGTTTTTT; cdr3_aa: CASSLERGYNEKLFF
j_call: TRBJ1-6; d_call: .; v_call: TRBV21-1; clone_size: .; cdr3_nt: TGTGCCAGCAGCTACGAACAGGGGGAACAGAATTCACCCCTCCACTTT; cdr3_aa: CASSYEQGEQNSPLHF
j_call: TRBJ1-5; d_call: TRBD1; v_call: TRBV19; clone_size: .; cdr3_nt: TGTGCCAGTAGTCCACGCGACAGGGGTGAGGATCAGCCCCAGCATTTT; cdr3_aa: CASSPRDRGEDQPQHF
j_call: TRBJ2-5; d_call: TRBD1; v_call: TRBV5-1; clone_size: .; cdr3_nt: TGCGCCAGCAGCCAGGGGGCGCGAGAGACCCAGTACTTC; cdr3_aa: CASSQGARETQYF
j_call: TRBJ2-3; d_call: TRBD2; v_call: TRBV29-1; clone_size: .; cdr3_nt: TGCAGCGTTGTTCTCTCGCGGGGGTCCACAGATACGCAGTATTTT; cdr3_aa: CSVVLSRGSTDTQYF
j_call: TRBJ2-2; d_call: .; v_call: TRBV4-2; clone_size: .; cdr3_nt: TGTGCCAGCAGCCAAAAGGGGGTGGCTCACACCGGGGAGCTGTTTTTT; cdr3_aa: CASSQKGVAHTGELFF
j_call: TRBJ1-1; d_call: TRBD1; v_call: TRBV28; clone_size: .; cdr3_nt: TGTGCCAGCAACAGGGGGCGGGGAACTGAAGCTTTCTTT; cdr3_aa: CASNRGRGTEAFF
j_call: TRBJ2-1; d_call: TRBD2; v_call: TRBV7-9; clone_size: few; cdr3_nt: TGTGCCAGCAGCCTCGGGGGGGTCCCGAATGAGCAGTTCTTC; cdr3_aa: CASSLGGVPNEQFF
j_call: TRBJ2-2; d_call: .; v_call: TRBV6-1; clone_size: .; cdr3_nt: TGTGCCAGCAGTGAAGAAAGCTTCCGAACCGGGGAGCTGTTTTTT; cdr3_aa: CASSEESFRTGELFF
j_call: TRBJ2-2; d_call: .; v_call: TRBV10-3; clone_size: .; cdr3_nt: TGTGCCGTACGACGGGAAATCACCGGGGAGCTGTTTTTT; cdr3_aa: CAVRREITGELFF
j_call: TRBJ2-7; d_call: TRBD2; v_call: TRBV5-4; clone_size: .; cdr3_nt: TGTGCCAGCAGCTTTAGCGGGAGTAGATACGAGCAGTACTTC; cdr3_aa: CASSFSGSRYEQYF
j_call: TRBJ2-5; d_call: .; v_call: TRBV28; clone_size: .; cdr3_nt: TGTGCCAGCAGTTCGGCTAATCTAGCTCAAGAGACCCAGTACTTC; cdr3_aa: CASSSANLAQETQYF
j_call: TRBJ2-7; d_call: .; v_call: TRBV7-9; clone_size: .; cdr3_nt: TGTGCCAGCAGCTTAACCACCAACAACTACCCGGGGCAGTACTTC; cdr3_aa: CASSLTTNNYPGQYF